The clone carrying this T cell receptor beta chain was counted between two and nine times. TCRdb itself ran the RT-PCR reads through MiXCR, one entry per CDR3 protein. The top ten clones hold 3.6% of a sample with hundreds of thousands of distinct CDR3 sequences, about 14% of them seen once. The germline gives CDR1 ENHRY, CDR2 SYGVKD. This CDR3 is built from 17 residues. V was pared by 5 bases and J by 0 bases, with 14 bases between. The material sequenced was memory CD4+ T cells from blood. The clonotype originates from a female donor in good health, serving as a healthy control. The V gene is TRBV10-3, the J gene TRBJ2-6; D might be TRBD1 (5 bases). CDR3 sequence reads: CAISTSTASSGANVLTF. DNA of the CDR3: TGTGCCATCAGTACTTCGACAGCCTCCTCTGGGGCCAACGTCCTGACTTTC.